The rows below give T cell receptor beta chains drawn from one sample of a study of shared clonotypes between healthy human individuals. Generated by immunoSEQ multiplex PCR, the TCRdb table keeps only in-frame clones and is missing some. Among a few hundred thousand clones listed, roughly 97% were seen once. The sequenced material came from naive CD4+ T cells sorted from blood. These receptors were taken from a woman between 25 and 40 years old in good health. Each CDR3 is given with its conserved first and last residue. Each record gives: clone size, J gene, D gene, V gene, CDR3 DNA, CDR3 protein. A D gene is named only where the DNA matches it firmly. Rows give clone size only sometimes, using once, few, many, or a class for an expanded clone.

size: .; J: TRBJ1-2; D: TRBD1; V: TRBV19; DNA: TGTGCCAGTACCGGACAGGGGGTTTATGGCTACACCTTC; CDR3: CASTGQGVYGYTF
size: .; J: TRBJ2-5; D: .; V: TRBV6-6; DNA: TGTGCCAGCAGTTACTTTTCGAGGAACCAAGAGACCCAGTACTTC; CDR3: CASSYFSRNQETQYF
size: .; J: TRBJ2-7; D: TRBD1; V: TRBV2; DNA: TGTGCCAGCGCTACCGACAGGGGGTTTTACGAGCAGTACTTC; CDR3: CASATDRGFYEQYF
size: .; J: TRBJ1-1; D: .; V: TRBV7-9; DNA: TGTGCCAGCAGCTTATTCGGCAGTAGGGGAGTGAACACTGAAGCTTTCTTT; CDR3: CASSLFGSRGVNTEAFF
size: once; J: TRBJ1-6; D: TRBD1; V: TRBV28; DNA: TGTGCCAGCATCGCGGGACAGGCGGAATCACCCCTCCACTTT; CDR3: CASIAGQAESPLHF
size: .; J: TRBJ2-1; D: TRBD2; V: TRBV30; DNA: TGTGCCTGGAGTAGTAATAGCGGGAATGAGCAGTTCTTC; CDR3: CAWSSNSGNEQFF
size: .; J: TRBJ2-4; D: TRBD1; V: TRBV2; DNA: TGTGCCAGCAGATCCCAGGGGGAGGCCAAAAACATTCAGTACTTC; CDR3: CASRSQGEAKNIQYF
size: .; J: TRBJ1-2; D: .; V: TRBV28; DNA: TGTGGGTCCACCGCAGCTAACTATGGCTACACCTTC; CDR3: CGSTAANYGYTF
size: .; J: TRBJ2-5; D: TRBD1; V: TRBV7-8; DNA: TGTGCCAGCAGCCCGTGGACAGGGGTAGGGGAGACCCAGTACTTC; CDR3: CASSPWTGVGETQYF
size: .; J: TRBJ2-7; D: .; V: TRBV7-9; DNA: TGTGCCAGCAGCTTAGGGCAGGGGTTCTCCGGGGAGCAGTACTTC; CDR3: CASSLGQGFSGEQYF
size: .; J: TRBJ1-4; D: TRBD1; V: TRBV6-6; DNA: TGTGCCAGCAGCACGGGACAGGGGAATGAAAAACTGTTTTTT; CDR3: CASSTGQGNEKLFF
size: .; J: TRBJ2-3; D: .; V: TRBV18; DNA: TGTGCCAGCTCACCAGTTTCGGTTATCACAGATACGCAGTATTTT; CDR3: CASSPVSVITDTQYF
size: .; J: TRBJ1-1; D: .; V: TRBV2; DNA: TGTGCCAGCAAAAGGGAGGGCACTGAAGCTTTCTTT; CDR3: CASKREGTEAFF
size: .; J: TRBJ2-7; D: TRBD1; V: TRBV15; DNA: TGTGCCACCAGCAGAGAGGGGGGACAGGGCGGGTACGAGCAGTACTTC; CDR3: CATSREGGQGGYEQYF
size: .; J: TRBJ2-7; D: TRBD1; V: TRBV30; DNA: TGTGCCTGGAGTTTCCGGGACAGCTCCTACGAGCAGTACTTC; CDR3: CAWSFRDSSYEQYF
size: .; J: TRBJ2-1; D: .; V: TRBV7-8; DNA: TGTGCCAGCAGCTCCAGAAGGTGGCAGCTGCCCTACAATGAGCAGTTCTTC; CDR3: CASSSRRWQLPYNEQFF
size: .; J: TRBJ2-5; D: .; V: TRBV5-1; DNA: TGCGCCAGCAGACGGGACGACCAAGAGACCCAGTACTTC; CDR3: CASRRDDQETQYF
size: .; J: TRBJ2-7; D: .; V: TRBV6-5; DNA: TGTGCCAGCAGTTACTCTAATCAGGGCTACGAGCAGTACTTC; CDR3: CASSYSNQGYEQYF
size: .; J: TRBJ1-2; D: .; V: TRBV28; DNA: TGTGCCAGCACCTCCCAGGACACCCTCTATGGCTACACCTTC; CDR3: CASTSQDTLYGYTF
size: once; J: TRBJ1-3; D: .; V: TRBV28; DNA: TGTGCCAGCAGTCCATGGGTCATCCAGTTCCCTGGAAACACCATATATTTT; CDR3: CASSPWVIQFPGNTIYF
size: .; J: TRBJ2-7; D: TRBD2; V: TRBV28; DNA: TGTGCCAGCAGTTTATGGGTAGCGGGAGTGAAGTACTTC; CDR3: CASSLWVAGVKYF
size: .; J: TRBJ1-5; D: .; V: TRBV15; DNA: TGTGCCACCAGCAGAGATGTTAGGGGGTCCTGGGACAAAAATCAGCCCCAGCATTTT; CDR3: CATSRDVRGSWDKNQPQHF
size: .; J: TRBJ2-7; D: TRBD2; V: TRBV4-2; DNA: TGTGCCAGCAGCCAAGATATAGCGGGAGGGCCTCGCGAGCAGTACTTC; CDR3: CASSQDIAGGPREQYF